The clone carrying this T cell receptor (beta chain) has ten or more counts. TCRbeta library construction was performed incorporating unique molecular identifiers. TCRdb re-called the PCR reads through MiXCR, storing one row per CDR3 protein. The sample contains 250,000 to 350,000 distinct CDR3 sequences, more than 8% of which appear only once. This specimen comes from a study of T-cell reconstitution after alpha-beta-depleted transplantation in children. This CDR3 is 15 amino acids long. CDR1 is SGHRS and CDR2 is YFSETQ in the germline V gene. The V and J ends lost 0 bases and 4 bases respectively, with 11 bases between them.

This TCR came from a human donor who donated a stem cell graft to a child with SCID. The input for sequencing was PBMCs from the stem cell graft donor, taken from the stem cell graft. This chain links TRBV5-1 with TRBJ2-1; maybe TRBD2 (7 bases). CDR3 amino acids: CASSLAGGGYNEQFF. The DNA of the CDR3 is TGCGCCAGCAGCTTGGCGGGGGGCGGGTACAATGAGCAGTTCTTC.